This TCR beta chain was recorded in a study of chemoradiotherapy in HPV16-positive cancers. Repertoires were sampled repeatedly during chemoradiotherapy. Comments on this clone: Its antigen is currently unknown.

Overall study results and limits: In HPV16-positive patients, HPV-responsive T-cell expansion tracked better recurrence-free survival.

Germline CDR1 reads MNHEY; CDR2 reads SMNVEV (reference sequence). Trimming took off 10 bases at V and 7 bases at J, with 13 bases between the two ends. This CDR3 is built from 12 residues. Sequencing was performed with immunoSEQ multiplex PCR; in TCRdb, only in-frame clones are kept and a portion is missing. Of about 67,000 clones in the sample, more than 70% are singletons; the top ten hold 4% to 5%. This sample comprised blood, obtained from a patient who underwent chemoradiotherapy. V usage is TRBV27 and J usage is TRBJ2-2, with D unresolved. The sequence was collected from a human donor with HPV-associated anogenital cancer. The CDR3 nucleotides are TGTGCCACCGCTCCCCCTCGCGGGGAGCTGTTTTTT. Protein: CATAPPRGELFF.